This TCR beta chain was recorded in a study of T cells in tumors after PD-1 blockade. This table comes from immunoSEQ multiplex PCR, and its TCRdb copy is limited to in-frame clones, with some not included. The sample carries tens of thousands of clones, approximately 80% recorded once. Trimming took off 4 bases at V and 4 bases at J, with 16 bases between the two ends. The CDR3 contains 15 residues. Germline V gene lookup returns CDR1 SGHDT and CDR2 YYEEEE. The gene calls are TRBV5-6 and TRBJ2-3; D unresolved. Sequencing was performed on PBMCs, taken before anti-PD-1 therapy. This sequence originates from a human donor with advanced basal cell or squamous cell carcinoma (not recorded which). In DNA form, the CDR3 reads TGTGCCAGCAGCGGTAGTAGCTTAGGAGCAGATACGCAGTATTTT. This codes for CASSGSSLGADTQYF.